Described below is a single TCR beta chain sequence and its context. A few counts support this clone. Its antigen is currently not known. Base qualities are not provided; no much larger clone lies one nucleotide away. This entry belongs to a study of T cell responses to AZD1222 COVID-19 vaccine (dated by TCRdb to the early 2020s). At the level of the whole study: Because spike-specific TCR depth and breadth did not differ between the two schedules, AZD1222 recipients who got a second dose at roughly 4 weeks were pooled with those who got a second dose at roughly 12 weeks. A total of more than 230 trial participants underwent TCR sequencing, of whom 207 had received two doses of AZD1222 and roughly 26 had received two doses of the MenACWY control vaccine. Trial participants were enrolled by age into subgroups of 18-55, 56-69 and 70-plus years, and around 150, 28 and 57 TCR-sequenced participants, respectively, were included in these subgroups. General findings and caveats noted by the study authors: Because no samples from the day 14 peak response were available, repertoires could be characterized only after the peak T cell response. Conclusions about previously exposed vaccinees are limited, since just five to seven AZD1222 recipients were seropositive for SARS-CoV-2 at baseline. Participants were mostly white British, with more females than males. The authors suggested clonal diversity may have been underestimated. In the small 56-69-year group, the increase in depth fell short of significance, most likely because of low power. Spike-specific TCR breadth and depth rose significantly after two AZD1222 doses compared with day 0 and with MenACWY recipients. Vaccine-associated CD4 TCRs spanned the whole spike protein, with dominant responses in regions 160-218 and 743-854. Reportedly, almost half of the unique spike-specific TCRs recognized epitopes lying outside the regions that are mutated in the B.1.351 and B.1.1.7 variants.

Explained via the paper, the time point label denotes: baseline before first vaccination. The vaccinee samples were drawn from two UK trials, COV001 and COV002, one of which was a single-blind randomized controlled phase 2/3 trial testing AZD1222 (ChAdOx1 nCoV-19) in healthy adults. Trial participant PBMC samples were collected at day 0 and day 28 after the second dose for TCRbeta chain sequencing. Including the terminal cysteine and phenylalanine, the CDR3 comprises 15 residues. Here the CDR3 DNA is all that survives: 45 bases in frame from base 1. Trimming at the junction amounts to 0 bases on V and 5 bases on J, and the germline ends lie 11 bases apart. Via the germline V gene, CDR1 is MGHRA and CDR2 YSYEKL. The CDR3 regions of human TCRbeta chains were analyzed by immunosequencing. In the authors' own workflow: Repertoire TCRs were checked for matches against a reference library of SARS-CoV-2-specific TCRs that had been generated using the MIRA antigen-specificity platform. Breadth meant the fraction of unique TCRs that were SARS-CoV-2-associated, whereas depth meant the fraction of total T cells that were SARS-CoV-2-associated. Each spike-specific TCR was assigned to its reactive spike region and to a CD4 or CD8 class using the MIRA data. Log10-transformed breadth and depth values were compared by one-way ANOVA with Sidak's multiple comparisons tests. TCRdb took this table from immuneACCESS and kept in-frame rearrangements with V and J called. Such tables lack part of the clones; where checked against another copy, unresolved V genes explain under half of the gap, and the rest is unexplained. V and J calls and clone size are copied from that table; D and trimming were computed from the DNA. The sample profile shows under 150,000 clones; about 88% of them were found once. Together, the top ten hold around 30% of the sample.

The sequencing used peripheral blood, collected on day 0 of AZD1222 vaccination. The rearrangement combines TRBV4-1 with TRBJ1-5; the D segment cannot be called with confidence. The sequence was collected from an adult in good health. In nucleotide form, the sequence is TGCGCCAGCAGCCAAGATCCAGCACGGGATCAGCCCCAGCATTTT. Translated, this gives CASSQDPARDQPQHF.